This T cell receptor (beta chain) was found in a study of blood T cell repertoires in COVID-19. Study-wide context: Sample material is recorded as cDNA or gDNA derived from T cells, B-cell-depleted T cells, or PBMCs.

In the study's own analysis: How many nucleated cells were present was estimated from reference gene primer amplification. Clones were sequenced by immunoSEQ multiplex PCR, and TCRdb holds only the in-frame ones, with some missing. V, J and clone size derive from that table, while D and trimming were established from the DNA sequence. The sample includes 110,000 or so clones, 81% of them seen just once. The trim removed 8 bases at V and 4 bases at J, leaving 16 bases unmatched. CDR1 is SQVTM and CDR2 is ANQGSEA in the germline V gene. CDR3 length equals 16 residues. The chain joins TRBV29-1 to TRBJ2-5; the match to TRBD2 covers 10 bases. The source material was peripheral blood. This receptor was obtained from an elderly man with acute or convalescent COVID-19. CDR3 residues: CSTTTSGRAIRETQYF. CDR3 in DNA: TGCAGCACTACGACTAGCGGGCGAGCCATCCGAGAGACCCAGTACTTC. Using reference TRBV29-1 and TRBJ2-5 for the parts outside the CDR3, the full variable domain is SAVISQKPSRDICQRGTSLTIQCQVDSQVTMMFWYRQQPGQSLTLIATANQGSEATYESGFVIDKFPISRPNLTFSTLTVSNMSPEDSSIYLCSTTTSGRAIRETQYFGPGTRLLVL.